The next 8 T cell receptor beta chains were all read from a single sample in a study of T cell repertoires in cytomegalovirus infection. TCRdb re-called the reads through MiXCR, storing one row per CDR3 protein. The profile covers 300,000 to 450,000 distinct CDR3 sequences, with 15% to 20% appearing a single time and roughly 8.7% taken by the ten largest. The sequenced sample was PBMCs. Receptor source: a human donor in good health (CMV status not recorded). Some clones in this sample may be carry-over from other donors' samples.

This clonotype was picked up a small number of times. The rearrangement joins TRBV27 to TRBJ2-7; 7 bases align to TRBD1. The CDR3 runs to 15 residues. Per the germline V gene, CDR1 is MNHEY and CDR2 is SMNVEV (reference sequence). Trimming at V came to 0 bases and at J to 4 bases, leaving 6 bases not matched to a gene. CDR3 in amino acids: CASSLSGGARYEQYF. The CDR3 region has the DNA TGTGCCAGCAGTTTATCAGGGGGCGCTAGGTACGAGCAGTACTTC.

This clonotype was counted a few times. The rearrangement links TRBV7-9 to TRBJ1-5; D might be TRBD1 (6 bases). This CDR3 comprises 13 residues. Germline CDR1 is SEHNR and CDR2 is FQNEAQ (reference sequence). V was cut by 10 bases and J by 6 bases, with 16 bases left in between. CDR3 DNA: TGTGCCACACAGGGAGAAGTAGGTCAGCCCCAGCATTTT. Its protein product is CATQGEVGQPQHF.

The V gene is TRBV11-2, the J gene TRBJ1-2; tentatively, D is TRBD1 (6 bases). V was trimmed by 5 bases and J by 3 bases, leaving 13 bases between them. Germline CDR1 reads SGHAT; CDR2 reads FQNNGV. The CDR3 consists of 14 residues. The CDR3 DNA is TGTGCCAGCAGCCCCCGGGGGCCTTACTATGGCTACACCTTC. Protein sequence: CASSPRGPYYGYTF. Filled out from reference TRBV11-2 and TRBJ1-2, the complete variable domain reads EAGVAQSPRYKIIEKRQSVAFWCNPISGHATLYWYQQILGQGPKLLIQFQNNGVVDDSQLPKDRFSAERLKGVDSTLKIQPAKLEDSAVYLCASSPRGPYYGYTFGSGTRLTVV.

The chain links TRBV20-1 to TRBJ2-3; no definite D call. Per the germline V gene, CDR1 is DFQATT and CDR2 is SNEGSKA (reference sequence). Trimming removed 2 bases from V and 5 bases from J, with 5 bases in between. The CDR3 is 11 amino acids. In DNA form, the CDR3 reads TGCAGTGCTAGAAACAGAGATACGCAGTATTTT. Its protein product is CSARNRDTQYF.

This clonotype was counted a few times. V is TRBV7-9 and J is TRBJ1-5; TRBD1 is a possible D gene (5 bases). The CDR3 contains 15 residues. V lost 5 bases and J 0 bases, leaving 11 bases between the germline ends. CDR1 and CDR2 from the germline V gene are SEHNR and FQNEAQ (reference sequence). The CDR3 nucleotides read TGTGCCAGCAGCGCAGGGCCCGATAGCAATCAGCCCCAGCATTTT. Amino acid sequence: CASSAGPDSNQPQHF. The entire variable domain, with the rest obtained from reference TRBV7-9 and TRBJ1-5, is as follows: DTGVSQNPRHKITKRGQNVTFRCDPISEHNRLYWYRQTLGQGPEFLTYFQNEAQLEKSRLLSDRFSAERPKGSFSTLEIQRTEQGDSAMYLCASSAGPDSNQPQHFGDGTRLSIL.

The V call is TRBV6-2 or TRBV6-3, the J call TRBJ2-7, with no clear D. The V end was cut by 2 bases, the J end by 5 bases, with 4 bases between. Germline V lookup: CDR1 MNHEY, CDR2 SVGEGT. This CDR3 has 11 amino acids. The CDR3 region is CASSYSHEQYF. The CDR3 DNA follows: TGTGCCAGCAGTTACAGCCACGAGCAGTACTTC.

This chain uses TRBV6-8 with TRBJ1-2, with TRBD1 matching 8 bases. This CDR3 is built from 14 residues. V gave up 6 bases and J gave up 8 bases; unmatched junction bases: 11. Germline V lookup: CDR1 MNHGY, CDR2 SAAAGT. DNA for the CDR3: TGTGCCAGCAGGGGGGCAACAGGGGGGAGAGGCTACACCTTC. Amino acids: CASRGATGGRGYTF.

A few counts support this clonotype. The chain recombines TRBV28 with TRBJ2-5; D gene ambiguous. The germline CDR1 and CDR2 sequences are MDHEN and SYDVKM. Trimming stripped 7 bases from V and 5 bases from J, with 14 bases between. CDR3 length: 13 residues. The CDR3 spells CASNPASKETQYF. For the CDR3, the DNA is TGTGCCAGCAACCCCGCGAGTAAGGAGACCCAGTACTTC.